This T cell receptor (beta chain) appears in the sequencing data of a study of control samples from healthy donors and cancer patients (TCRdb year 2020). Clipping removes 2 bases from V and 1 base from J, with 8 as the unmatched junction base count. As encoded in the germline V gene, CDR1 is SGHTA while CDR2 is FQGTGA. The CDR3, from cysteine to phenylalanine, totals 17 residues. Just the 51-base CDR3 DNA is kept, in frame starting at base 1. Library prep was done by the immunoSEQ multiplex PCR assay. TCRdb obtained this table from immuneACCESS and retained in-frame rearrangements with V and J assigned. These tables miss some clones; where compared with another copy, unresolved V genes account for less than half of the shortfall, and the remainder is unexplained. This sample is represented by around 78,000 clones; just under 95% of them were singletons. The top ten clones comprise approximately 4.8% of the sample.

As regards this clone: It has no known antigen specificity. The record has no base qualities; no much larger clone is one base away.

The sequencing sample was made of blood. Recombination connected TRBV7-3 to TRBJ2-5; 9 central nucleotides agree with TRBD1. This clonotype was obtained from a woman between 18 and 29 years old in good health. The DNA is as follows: TGTGCCAGCAGCTTAGGTACCACAGGGGGCATCCAAGAGACCCAGTACTTC. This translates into CASSLGTTGGIQETQYF.